What follows are 20 T cell receptor beta chains derived from one specimen sequenced in a study of T cells in Graves' hyperthyroidism and ophthalmopathy. Template material for amplifying TCR beta CDR3 regions consisted of RNA transcripts. TCR CDR3 regions were first amplified by RT-PCR with HTBI primers. From the multiplex PCR reads, TCRdb called clonotypes with MiXCR, one entry per CDR3 protein. The sample consists of around 250,000 distinct CDR3 sequences, more than 14% of them appearing once. Input material: blood. These receptors were collected from a woman in her forties with Graves' hyperthyroidism that later progressed to Graves' ophthalmopathy.

V usage is TRBV2 and J usage is TRBJ2-5; D not certain. The CDR3 loop spans 14 amino acids. Looked up from germline, CDR1 is SNHLY and CDR2 is FYNNEI. V lost 6 bases, J lost 1 base, and 12 bases lay in between. CDR3 DNA: TGTGCCAGCAGGCTGGTAGAGATCCAAGAGACCCAGTACTTC. Translating it yields CASRLVEIQETQYF.

This clonotype was detected ten times or more. This chain uses TRBV2 with TRBJ2-1; tentatively, D is TRBD1 or TRBD2 (5 bases each). Trimming left V 7 bases short and J 3 bases short, with 16 bases between. CDR1 is SNHLY, CDR2 FYNNEI, per germline. The CDR3 sequence is 15 residues long. The chain's CDR3 is CASIRDLNNYNEQFF. In DNA form, the CDR3 reads TGTGCCAGCATTAGGGACCTAAACAACTACAATGAGCAGTTCTTC.

In its sample, this clonotype was seen many times. The V call is TRBV27, the J call TRBJ1-4; maybe TRBD1 (6 bases). V lost 0 bases and J 5 bases, leaving 16 bases between the germline ends. CDR3 length equals 17 residues. The germline CDR1 and CDR2 sequences are MNHEY and SMNVEV (reference sequence). CDR3 sequence: CASSLSLPGALNEKLFF. CDR3 DNA: TGTGCCAGCAGTTTATCGTTACCAGGGGCCCTCAATGAAAAACTGTTTTTT.

This clonotype was recorded at least ten times. The CDR3 sequence is CASSEVGTDTQYF. The DNA of the CDR3 is TGTGCCAGCAGTGAAGTAGGTACCGATACGCAGTATTTT. The rearrangement links TRBV2 to TRBJ2-3; the D is unclear. The CDR3 spans 13 residues. CDR1 is SNHLY and CDR2 is FYNNEI in the germline V gene. V lost 1 base and J lost 6, with 8 bases in between.

This clonotype was seen repeatedly, ten times or more. The J gene is TRBJ2-5, the V gene TRBV28; TRBD2 matches at 8 bases. The length of the CDR3 is 18 residues. V was clipped by 3 bases and J by 5 bases; unmatched bases: 17. The V gene's germline CDR1 is MDHEN and CDR2 SYDVKM. DNA of the CDR3: TGTGCCAGCAGTTTTTTTTTAGCGGGAAAACTACAGGGTGAGACCCAGTACTTC. Amino acid sequence: CASSFFLAGKLQGETQYF.

In its sample, this clonotype was seen many times. The V gene is TRBV5-6, the J gene TRBJ1-2; D is undetermined. Germline CDR1 and CDR2: SGHDT and YYEEEE. V lost 0 bases and J 2 bases, leaving 8 bases between the germline ends. The CDR3 consists of 14 residues. The CDR3 DNA follows: TGTGCCAGCAGCTTGGATGTCGGGAACTATGGCTACACCTTC. Translated: CASSLDVGNYGYTF.

Note on this clonotype: Here the CDR3 omits its conserved ending phenylalanine or tryptophan, so a read error is the likely source. The V call is TRBV19, the J call TRBJ1-1; no clear D gene. The V end lost 5 bases, the J end lost 2 bases, and 9 bases lay between the germline ends. The CDR3 covers 13 residues. Germline CDR1 and CDR2: LNHDA and SQIVND (reference sequence). CDR3 protein: CASSSGFNTEAFL. In nucleotides, the CDR3 is TGTGCCAGTAGTTCGGGATTCAACACTGAAGCTTTCCTT.

The V call is TRBV6-2 or TRBV6-3, the J call TRBJ1-5, with D perhaps TRBD1 (5 bases). Trimming removed 6 bases at V and 15 bases at J, with 21 bases between. Per germline, CDR1 MNHEY and CDR2 SVGEGT. This CDR3 region has 13 residues. CDR3 residues: CASRDLGRGARHF. The DNA for the CDR3 is TGTGCCAGCAGAGACCTTGGGAGGGGCGCCCGGCATTTT.

This clonotype has ten or more counts. The rearrangement uses TRBV28 and TRBJ2-7; no definite D call. Trimming cost V 3 bases and J 0 bases, with 3 bases left between them. This CDR3 region has 12 residues. CDR1 is MDHEN and CDR2 is SYDVKM in the germline V gene. CDR3 in amino acids: CASSFYSYEQYF. CDR3 coding DNA: TGTGCCAGCAGTTTCTACTCCTACGAGCAGTACTTC.

This clonotype showed up many times. CDR3 DNA sequence: TGCAGTGCTAGAGCAGGGGCGGGCACTGAAGCTTTCTTT. This sequence encodes CSARAGAGTEAFF. V gene TRBV20-1 combines with J gene TRBJ1-1, with D tentatively TRBD1 (6 bases). CDR1 is DFQATT, CDR2 SNEGSKA, per germline (reference sequence). Trimming took 1 base from V and 4 from J, leaving 10 bases between them. This CDR3 region has 13 residues.

Points on this clonotype: A much larger clonotype is one base distant, so this may be a read error. This chain joins TRBV30 and TRBJ2-2; tentatively, D is TRBD2 (5 bases). Germline CDR1 and CDR2: GTSNPN and SVGIG (reference sequence). The CDR3 is made up of 14 amino acids. The CDR3 sequence is CAWSGGVNTGELSF. The CDR3 DNA follows: TGTGCCTGGAGTGGTGGGGTGAACACCGGGGAGCTGTCTTTT.

This clonotype was recorded at least ten times. CDR3 residues: CASSLFRTDTQYF. The CDR3 DNA follows: TGTGCCAGCAGCTTATTCCGGACAGATACGCAGTATTTT. The chain couples TRBV7-2 to TRBJ2-3; D is unresolved. V dropped 2 bases and J dropped 3 bases, with 6 bases sitting between them. Germline lookup yields CDR1 SGHTA and CDR2 FQGNSA. This CDR3 has 13 residues. The complete variable domain, with remaining parts taken from reference TRBV7-2 and TRBJ2-3, reads GAGVSQSPSNKVTEKGKDVELRCDPISGHTALYWYRQSLGQGLEFLIYFQGNSAPDKSGLPSDRFSAERTGGSVSTLTIQRTQQEDSAVYLCASSLFRTDTQYFGPGTRLTVL.

In its sample, this clonotype was seen a few times. The rearrangement links TRBV6-2 or TRBV6-3 to TRBJ2-3, with no clear D. This CDR3 region has 14 residues. Germline V gene lookup returns CDR1 MNHEY and CDR2 SVGEGT. Deletions cut 1 base from V and 6 bases from J, with 11 bases between. The CDR3 nucleotides read TGTGCCAGCAGTTACTTGCGCCCTCTCGATACGCAGTATTTT. This gives the protein CASSYLRPLDTQYF.

This clonotype occurred many times. The chain joins TRBV30 to TRBJ1-5; no clear D. Germline CDR1 GTSNPN, CDR2 SVGIG (reference sequence). Trimming took off 1 base at V and 4 bases at J, with 11 bases between the two ends. The CDR3 is 14 amino acids. This CDR3 is CAWSGTSPNQPQHF. The CDR3, as DNA: TGTGCCTGGAGTGGGACTTCGCCTAATCAGCCCCAGCATTTT.

This clonotype was detected ten times or more. The V call is TRBV6-1, the J call TRBJ2-7; 8 bases line up with TRBD1. In germline, CDR1 is MNHNS, CDR2 SASEGT. The V segment lost 8 bases and the J segment 0 bases; nucleotides outside the gene matches: 3. The CDR3 is 13 residues long. CDR3: CASWTGNSYEQYF. CDR3 sequence (DNA): TGTGCCAGCTGGACAGGGAACTCCTACGAGCAGTACTTC.

This clonotype occurred many times. The V gene is TRBV28, the J gene TRBJ1-3; 7 bases agree with TRBD1. The CDR3 is 16 residues long. In germline, CDR1 is MDHEN, CDR2 SYDVKM. With V trimmed by 6 bases and J by 3 bases, 11 bases remained unmatched. The CDR3 sequence: CASRPRQGRGGNTIYF. CDR3 bases: TGTGCCAGCAGGCCACGACAGGGCCGGGGTGGAAACACCATATATTTT.

Of note for this clonotype: Just one base apart from a much larger clone, this may be a read error. The V call is TRBV5-1, the J call TRBJ2-4, with D maybe TRBD1 (7 bases). Germline V gene data show CDR1 as SGHRS and CDR2 as YFSETQ. CDR3 size: 18 residues. The chain's CDR3 is CASSHSETGQAGKNIQYF. DNA of the CDR3: TGTGCCAGCAGCCACTCCGAGACAGGGCAAGCGGGCAAAAACATTCAGTACTTC.

The chain couples TRBV28 to TRBJ2-3; 15 positions match TRBD2. J gave up 5 bases and V 5 bases, and 14 bases lay outside the gene matches. This CDR3 comprises 19 residues. Germline V gene sequence: CDR1 MDHEN, CDR2 SYDVKM. The CDR3 is CASSHPWTSGRAEGDTQYF. The CDR3 DNA follows: TGTGCCAGCAGTCATCCATGGACTAGCGGGAGGGCCGAGGGAGATACGCAGTATTTT.

This clonotype was counted many times. The chain combines TRBV19 with TRBJ1-4; D might be TRBD1 (6 bases). The germline V gene has CDR1 LNHDA and CDR2 SQIVND (reference sequence). V dropped 5 bases and J dropped 4 bases, with 11 bases sitting between them. CDR3 length: 14 amino acids. CDR3 amino acids: CASSSRDNNEKLFF. The CDR3 region has the DNA TGTGCCAGTAGTTCCAGGGACAATAATGAAAAACTGTTTTTT. The whole variable domain, filled in from reference TRBV19 and TRBJ1-4, reads DGGITQSPKYLFRKEGQNVTLSCEQNLNHDAMYWYRQDPGQGLRLIYYSQIVNDFQKGDIAEGYSVSREKKESFPLTVTSAQKNPTAFYLCASSSRDNNEKLFFGSGTQLSVL.

This clonotype was found many times. The rearrangement joins TRBV7-9 to TRBJ2-3; the D is unclear. V dropped 6 bases and J dropped 7 bases, with 14 bases sitting between them. The CDR3 extends over 13 amino acids. Germline CDR1 SEHNR, CDR2 FQNEAQ (reference sequence). CDR3 residues: CASSLPLGNTQYF. The CDR3 DNA sequence: TGTGCCAGCAGTCTTCCTTTAGGGAATACGCAGTATTTT.